This is a list of T cell receptor beta chains from one sample in a study of T cells after yellow fever vaccination. TCRdb processed the 5' RACE reads anew with MiXCR; each CDR3 protein has one entry. The sample consists of 610,000 or so distinct CDR3 sequences, roughly an eighth of them appearing once. This material consisted of PBMCs, taken on the day of the yellow fever booster vaccination. The receptor set was obtained from a man aged 30-40 years who received the YFV17D yellow fever vaccine. The CDR3 runs from the conserved cysteine through the conserved F or W. The D gene is left open where the match is weak. Not every row has a clone size; where given, it reads once, few, many or a size class.

few,.,TRBJ1-1,TRBV5-1,13,CASSFRANTEAFF,TGCGCCAGCAGCTTCCGGGCAAACACTGAAGCTTTCTTT
.,TRBD2,TRBJ2-3,TRBV28,15,CASSLGTSGLSTQYF,TGTGCCAGCAGTTTAGGGACTAGCGGGCTGAGTACGCAGTATTTT
few,TRBD2,TRBJ2-2,TRBV5-6,16,CASSLRTSGSGGELFF,TGTGCCAGCAGCTTACGGACTAGCGGGTCAGGCGGGGAGCTGTTTTTT
.,.,TRBJ1-5,TRBV7-2,14,CASSFGGGSQPQHF,TGTGCCAGCAGCTTCGGGGGGGGGAGTCAGCCCCAGCATTTT
.,.,TRBJ2-6,TRBV5-1,15,CASSLGRAGANVLTF,TGCGCCAGCAGCTTGGGCAGGGCTGGGGCCAACGTCCTGACTTTC
.,.,TRBJ2-3,TRBV14,13,CASSQQLRDTQYF,TGTGCCAGCAGCCAACAGCTTCGGGATACGCAGTATTTT
.,.,TRBJ2-7,TRBV20-1,14,CSAASKPTSYEQYF,TGCAGTGCCGCTTCAAAGCCGACCTCCTACGAGCAGTACTTC
many,TRBD2,TRBJ2-3,TRBV7-2,16,CASSPGLAGVRDTQYF,TGTGCCAGCAGCCCCGGACTAGCGGGAGTGAGAGATACGCAGTATTTT
few,TRBD2,TRBJ2-1,TRBV20-1,14,CSAVKLAGLNEQFF,TGCAGTGCGGTTAAACTAGCGGGGCTCAATGAGCAGTTCTTC
.,.,TRBJ1-1,TRBV15,12,CATSPGLTEAFF,TGTGCCACCAGCCCGGGACTAACTGAAGCTTTCTTT
many,.,TRBJ1-3,TRBV7-6,16,CASSLEGPVSGNTIYF,TGTGCCAGCAGCTTAGAGGGACCGGTCTCTGGAAACACCATATATTTT
few,.,TRBJ1-1,TRBV7-9,14,CASSSLVGFTEAFF,TGTGCCAGCAGCTCCCTCGTTGGGTTCACTGAAGCTTTCTTT
few,.,TRBJ1-3,TRBV18,14,CASSPNSAGNTIYF,TGTGCCAGCTCACCCAATTCCGCCGGAAACACCATATATTTT
few,.,TRBJ1-2,TRBV20-1,13,CSATSGPSYGYTF,TGCAGTGCTACATCCGGGCCTAGCTATGGCTACACCTTC
many,.,TRBJ2-1,TRBV20-1,16,CSARAPPTGSHNEQFF,TGCAGTGCTAGAGCCCCCCCCACCGGTAGCCACAATGAGCAGTTCTTC
few,.,TRBJ2-7,TRBV20-1,13,CSALRQGLGEQYF,TGCAGTGCCCTCCGGCAGGGCCTGGGCGAGCAGTACTTC
few,.,TRBJ2-1,TRBV5-1,15,CASSSGTRTDNEQFF,TGCGCCAGCAGTTCTGGGACACGAACAGACAATGAGCAGTTCTTC
few,TRBD2,TRBJ2-3,TRBV10-3,19,CAISAGGTSGNPLRDTQYF,TGTGCCATCAGTGCGGGGGGGACTAGCGGGAACCCGCTGCGAGATACGCAGTATTTT
.,.,TRBJ1-5,TRBV10-3,16,CAISESRQGPNQPQHF,TGTGCCATCAGTGAGTCAAGGCAGGGACCTAATCAGCCCCAGCATTTT
many,.,TRBJ1-5,TRBV24-1,14,CATSDRVSRGPQHF,TGTGCCACCAGTGACAGGGTCTCTCGTGGGCCCCAGCATTTT
.,.,TRBJ1-3,TRBV18,15,CASSPRSQPGNTIYF,TGTGCCAGCTCACCTCGAAGTCAACCTGGAAACACCATATATTTT
.,TRBD1,TRBJ2-2,TRBV29-1,11,CSGTGSGELFF,TGCAGCGGGACAGGGTCCGGGGAGCTGTTTTTT
once,TRBD2,TRBJ2-1,TRBV5-4,14,CASGTSGGHNEQFF,TGTGCCAGCGGTACTAGCGGGGGGCACAATGAGCAGTTCTTC
.,TRBD2,TRBJ2-7,TRBV7-2,17,CASSNGLAGGPRHEQYF,TGTGCCAGCAGTAACGGACTAGCGGGAGGCCCCCGGCACGAGCAGTACTTC
.,TRBD1,TRBJ2-7,TRBV27,14,CASRRGPVINEQYF,TGTGCCAGCCGTAGGGGGCCAGTCATCAACGAGCAGTACTTC
.,TRBD2,TRBJ2-5,TRBV5-6,15,CASIHGLAGRETQYF,TGTGCCAGCATCCACGGACTAGCGGGACGCGAGACCCAGTACTTC
many,.,TRBJ2-2,TRBV20-1,10,CSARDGELFF,TGCAGTGCCAGAGACGGGGAGCTGTTTTTT
.,TRBD2,TRBJ2-7,TRBV7-6,15,CASSLSSGSFDEQYF,TGTGCCAGCAGCTTGAGTAGCGGGAGTTTCGACGAGCAGTACTTC
.,.,TRBJ2-2,TRBV7-9,16,CASSFPGSENTGELFF,TGTGCCAGCAGCTTCCCGGGGTCAGAAAACACCGGGGAGCTGTTTTTT
.,.,TRBJ2-5,TRBV30,13,CAWSVGGQETQYF,TGTGCCTGGAGTGTAGGGGGCCAAGAGACCCAGTACTTC
.,.,TRBJ2-7,TRBV21-1,14,CASSNRCGRYEQYF,TGTGCCAGCAGCAATCGTTGCGGGAGATACGAGCAGTACTTC
many,TRBD2,TRBJ2-1,TRBV7-2,18,CASSFSLSGTRNYNEQFF,TGTGCCAGCAGCTTTTCCCTCTCCGGGACTAGAAACTACAATGAGCAGTTCTTC
few,.,TRBJ2-7,TRBV7-2,15,CASSLTIPQSYEQYF,TGTGCCAGCAGCTTAACCATCCCCCAGAGCTACGAGCAGTACTTC
.,.,TRBJ2-7,TRBV18,12,CASSPWGDEQYF,TGTGCCAGCTCACCATGGGGGGACGAGCAGTACTTC
.,.,TRBJ2-1,TRBV20-1,14,CSAILASSYNEQFF,TGCAGTGCTATCTTAGCGAGCTCCTACAATGAGCAGTTCTTC
few,.,TRBJ2-7,TRBV7-9,16,CASSLAGGLLSYEQYF,TGTGCCAGCAGCTTAGCGGGGGGTCTTCTCTCCTACGAGCAGTACTTC
few,.,TRBJ1-5,TRBV7-2,13,CASSLVSLQPQHF,TGTGCCAGCAGCTTAGTAAGTTTGCAGCCCCAGCATTTT
many,.,TRBJ2-1,TRBV24-1,13,CATSDFVGGEQFF,TGTGCCACCAGTGACTTCGTCGGGGGTGAGCAGTTCTTC
.,TRBD2,TRBJ2-1,TRBV5-1,15,CASGTGGPGTNEQFF,TGCGCCAGCGGCACGGGAGGGCCAGGGACGAATGAGCAGTTCTTC
.,.,TRBJ1-1,TRBV20-1,14,CSPKQGLTNTEAFF,TGCAGTCCAAAACAGGGCCTTACAAACACTGAAGCTTTCTTT
.,TRBD2,TRBJ2-1,TRBV19,14,CASRQVAGGWEQFF,TGTGCCAGCCGCCAGGTAGCGGGAGGTTGGGAGCAGTTCTTC
.,TRBD1,TRBJ2-3,TRBV6-1,15,CASRSQGGYTDTQYF,TGTGCCAGCAGATCACAGGGGGGATACACAGATACGCAGTATTTT
.,.,TRBJ1-1,TRBV7-9,10,CASSQTTAFF,TGTGCCAGCAGCCAGACCACGGCTTTCTTT
many,.,TRBJ2-4,TRBV12-3/TRBV12-4,14,CASRDTSAKNIQYF,TGTGCCAGCAGGGACACATCAGCCAAAAACATTCAGTACTTC
.,TRBD2,TRBJ2-7,TRBV11-2,15,CASSLGPSGDYEQYF,TGTGCCAGCAGCTTAGGGCCTAGCGGGGACTACGAGCAGTACTTC
few,TRBD1,TRBJ1-4,TRBV3-1,13,CASSAGTGEKLFF,TGTGCCAGCAGTGCCGGGACAGGGGAAAAACTGTTTTTT
few,TRBD1,TRBJ1-2,TRBV20-1,14,CSAEADRGSEGYTF,TGCAGTGCCGAGGCTGACAGGGGAAGTGAAGGCTACACCTTC
few,.,TRBJ2-2,TRBV7-2,14,CASSFDSGPGELFF,TGTGCCAGCAGCTTTGACAGCGGCCCCGGGGAGCTGTTTTTT
.,.,TRBJ1-4,TRBV6-5,14,CASSYLSTNEKLFF,TGTGCCAGCAGTTACCTATCAACTAATGAAAAACTGTTTTTT
.,.,TRBJ1-2,TRBV5-1,13,CASSLRLSYGYTF,TGCGCCAGCAGCTTGAGGCTCTCCTATGGCTACACCTTC
.,TRBD2,TRBJ2-4,TRBV9,13,CASSKTSGSIQYF,TGTGCCAGCAGCAAGACTAGCGGGAGCATTCAGTACTTC
.,.,TRBJ2-5,TRBV9,15,CASSEVSSDQETQYF,TGTGCCAGCAGCGAGGTTTCTAGCGACCAAGAGACCCAGTACTTC
few,TRBD2,TRBJ2-7,TRBV5-1,16,CASSFVTSGRAAEQYF,TGCGCCAGCAGCTTTGTCACTAGCGGGAGGGCGGCCGAGCAGTACTTC